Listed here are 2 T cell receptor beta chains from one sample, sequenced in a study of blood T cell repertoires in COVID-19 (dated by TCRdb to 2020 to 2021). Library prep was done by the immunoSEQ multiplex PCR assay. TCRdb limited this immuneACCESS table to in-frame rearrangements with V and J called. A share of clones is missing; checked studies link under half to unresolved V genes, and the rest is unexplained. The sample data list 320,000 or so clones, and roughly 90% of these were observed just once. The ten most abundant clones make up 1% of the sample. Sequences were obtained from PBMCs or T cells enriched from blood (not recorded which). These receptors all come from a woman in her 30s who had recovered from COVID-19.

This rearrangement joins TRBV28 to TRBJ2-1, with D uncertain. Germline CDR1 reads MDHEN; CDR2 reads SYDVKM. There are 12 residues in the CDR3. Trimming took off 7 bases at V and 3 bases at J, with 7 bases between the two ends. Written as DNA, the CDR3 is TGTGCCAGCAAGACACTCTACAATGAGCAGTTCTTC. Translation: CASKTLYNEQFF.

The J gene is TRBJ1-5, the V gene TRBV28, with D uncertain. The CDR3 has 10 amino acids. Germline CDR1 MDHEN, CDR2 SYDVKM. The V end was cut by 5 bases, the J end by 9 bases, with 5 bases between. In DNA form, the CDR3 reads TGTGCCAGCAGTCATAGGCCCCAGCATTTT. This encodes CASSHRPQHF.